What follows are 4 T cell receptor beta chains derived from one specimen sequenced in a study of Ad26.COV2.S vaccination and SARS-CoV-2 variants. This sample's treatment: some 20 received Ad26.COV2.S at low or high dose, single or two shots; 5 received placebo; per-sample allocation not given. Repertoires come from day 63 after the first vaccine or placebo injection. Libraries were prepared by immunoSEQ multiplex PCR; TCRdb keeps only in-frame clonotypes and omits some of them. This sample has about 350,000 clones, with around nine tenths found just once. Specimen: peripheral blood, collected in a trial of Ad26.COV2.S vaccine versus placebo. Receptors originate from a person aged 18 to 65 who received the Ad26.COV2.S COVID-19 vaccine or a placebo.

This clone was seen a single time. The chain recombines TRBV29-1 with TRBJ2-3, with D perhaps TRBD2 (6 bases). Trimming removed 4 bases from V and 0 bases from J, with 11 bases in between. CDR1 SQVTM and CDR2 ANQGSEA come from the germline V gene. The CDR3 length is 14 residues. CDR3 bases: TGCAGCGTTGGCGGGGCATCTAGCACAGATACGCAGTATTTT. It encodes CSVGGASSTDTQYF.

For the CDR3, the DNA is TGTGCCAGTACCCGGCTGACAGGGCGCACCGGGGAGCTGTTTTTT. It yields the protein CASTRLTGRTGELFF. This chain joins TRBV19 and TRBJ2-2; 7 nucleotides align to TRBD1. This CDR3 has 15 amino acids. The germline CDR1 and CDR2 sequences are LNHDA and SQIVND (reference sequence). Trimming took 7 bases from V and 4 from J; bases not matched to a gene: 9.

This clone was seen once. The CDR3 here is CATSEAGGGGETQYF. The CDR3 DNA reads as TGTGCCACCAGCGAAGCAGGGGGTGGTGGAGAGACCCAGTACTTC. The genes are TRBV24-1 and TRBJ2-5, with 7 bases matching TRBD1. J was trimmed by 4 bases and V by 7 bases; bases with no gene match: 11. The CDR3 loop spans 15 amino acids. The germline CDR1 and CDR2 sequences are KGHDR and SFDVKD.

This chain connects TRBV6-1 to TRBJ1-1, with 7 bases aligning to TRBD1. The CDR3 covers 14 residues. Germline-derived CDR1 and CDR2 are MNHNS and SASEGT. The V gene end was trimmed by 5 bases and the J gene end by 2 bases; junction bases not matched to a gene: 5. CDR3 amino acids: CASSSGTANTEAFF. CDR3 nucleotide sequence: TGTGCCAGCAGTTCCGGGACAGCCAACACTGAAGCTTTCTTT.